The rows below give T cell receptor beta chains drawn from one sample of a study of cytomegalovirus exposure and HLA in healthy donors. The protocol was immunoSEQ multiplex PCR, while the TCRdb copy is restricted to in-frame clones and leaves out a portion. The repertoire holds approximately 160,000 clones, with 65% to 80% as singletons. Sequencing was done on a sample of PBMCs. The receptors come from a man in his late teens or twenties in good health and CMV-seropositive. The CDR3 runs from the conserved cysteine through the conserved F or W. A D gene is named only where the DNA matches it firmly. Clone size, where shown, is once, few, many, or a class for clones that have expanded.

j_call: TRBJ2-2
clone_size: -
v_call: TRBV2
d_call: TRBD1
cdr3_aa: CASKSSRGRGNTGELFF
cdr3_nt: TGTGCCAGCAAGTCCTCCAGGGGGCGCGGAAACACCGGGGAGCTGTTTTTT

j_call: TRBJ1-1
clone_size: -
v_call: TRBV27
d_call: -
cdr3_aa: CASSLLGGGTEAFF
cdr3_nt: TGTGCCAGCAGTCTCTTGGGGGGAGGCACTGAAGCTTTCTTT

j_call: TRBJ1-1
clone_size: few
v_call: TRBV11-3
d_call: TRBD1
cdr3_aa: CASRRTGRTEAFF
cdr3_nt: TGTGCCAGCAGAAGGACAGGGAGGACTGAAGCTTTCTTT

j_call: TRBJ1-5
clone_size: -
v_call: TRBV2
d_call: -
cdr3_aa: CASRDTLLRPQHF
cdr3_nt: TGTGCCAGCAGGGACACCTTACTTAGGCCCCAGCATTTT

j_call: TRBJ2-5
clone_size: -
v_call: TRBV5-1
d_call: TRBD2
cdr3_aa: CASSYRTSGGAVEETQYF
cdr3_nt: TGCGCCAGCAGCTACCGGACTAGCGGGGGGGCCGTAGAAGAGACCCAGTACTTC

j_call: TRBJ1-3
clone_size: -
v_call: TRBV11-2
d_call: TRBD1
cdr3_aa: CASRKAGTATRMAGNTIYF
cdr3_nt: TGTGCCAGCAGGAAAGCCGGGACAGCAACCAGGATGGCTGGAAACACCATATATTTT

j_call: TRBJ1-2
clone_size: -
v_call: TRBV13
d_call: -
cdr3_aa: CASSLGGRGYTF
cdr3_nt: TGTGCCAGCAGCTTAGGGGGCAGAGGCTACACCTTC

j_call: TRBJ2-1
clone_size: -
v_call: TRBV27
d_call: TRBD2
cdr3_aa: CASSTRTSGRGYNEQFF
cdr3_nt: TGTGCCAGCAGTACCCGGACTAGCGGGAGAGGCTACAATGAGCAGTTCTTC

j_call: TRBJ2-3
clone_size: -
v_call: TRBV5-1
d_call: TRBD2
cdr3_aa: CASSLTSGGPADTQYF
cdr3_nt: TGCGCCAGCAGCTTGACTAGCGGGGGACCGGCAGATACGCAGTATTTT

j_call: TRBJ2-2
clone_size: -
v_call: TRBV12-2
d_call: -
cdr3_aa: CASLGGLADTGELFF
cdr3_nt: TGTGCAAGTCTCGGGGGACTAGCGGACACCGGGGAGCTGTTTTTT

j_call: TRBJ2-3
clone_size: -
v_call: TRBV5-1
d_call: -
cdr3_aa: CASSYTGTDTQYF
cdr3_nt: TGCGCCAGCAGCTATACTGGCACAGATACGCAGTATTTT

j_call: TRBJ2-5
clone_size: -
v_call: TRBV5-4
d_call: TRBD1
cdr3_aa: CASSPTGANQETQYF
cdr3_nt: TGTGCCAGCAGCCCTACAGGGGCGAATCAAGAGACCCAGTACTTC

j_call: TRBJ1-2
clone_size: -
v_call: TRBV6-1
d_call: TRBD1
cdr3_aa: CASSPGQGARYGYTF
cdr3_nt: TGTGCCAGCAGTCCGGGACAGGGGGCGCGGTATGGCTACACCTTC

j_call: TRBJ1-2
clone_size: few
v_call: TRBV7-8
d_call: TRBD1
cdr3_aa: CASSPGTGGLLRGYTF
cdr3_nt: TGTGCCAGCAGCCCTGGGACAGGGGGTTTACTGCGCGGCTACACCTTC

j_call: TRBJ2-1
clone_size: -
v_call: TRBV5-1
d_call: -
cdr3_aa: CASSPPSRNEQFF
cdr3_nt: TGCGCCAGCAGCCCCCCGTCCCGGAATGAGCAGTTCTTC

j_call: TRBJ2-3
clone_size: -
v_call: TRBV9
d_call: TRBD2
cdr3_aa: CASSVAGGELDTQYF
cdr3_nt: TGTGCCAGCAGCGTAGCCGGGGGGGAACTGGATACGCAGTATTTT

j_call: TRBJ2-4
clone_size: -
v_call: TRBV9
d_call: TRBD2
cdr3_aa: CASSVGGAGGPKNIQYF
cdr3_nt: TGTGCCAGCAGCGTTGGAGGGGCGGGGGGCCCCAAAAACATTCAGTACTTC

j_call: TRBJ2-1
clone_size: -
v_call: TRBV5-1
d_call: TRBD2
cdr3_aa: CASSLAGRTSGSSTYNEQFF
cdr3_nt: TGCGCCAGCAGCTTGGCGGGTCGGACTAGCGGGAGTAGCACCTACAATGAGCAGTTCTTC

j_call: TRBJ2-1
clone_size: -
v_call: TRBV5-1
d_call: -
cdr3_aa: CASSLRLLGNNEQFF
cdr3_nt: TGCGCCAGCAGCCTTCGCCTCCTAGGAAACAATGAGCAGTTCTTC

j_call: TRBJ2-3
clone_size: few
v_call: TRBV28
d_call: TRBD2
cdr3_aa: CASRGTSGGADTQYF
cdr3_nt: TGTGCCAGCAGGGGGACTAGCGGGGGGGCGGATACGCAGTATTTT

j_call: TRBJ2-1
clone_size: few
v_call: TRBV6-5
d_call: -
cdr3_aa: CASSYYGGEQFF
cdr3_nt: TGTGCCAGCAGTTACTACGGGGGTGAGCAGTTCTTC

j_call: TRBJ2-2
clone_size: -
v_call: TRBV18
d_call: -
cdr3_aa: CASSPPQLTNTGELFF
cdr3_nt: TGTGCCAGCTCACCCCCACAGTTGACGAACACCGGGGAGCTGTTTTTT

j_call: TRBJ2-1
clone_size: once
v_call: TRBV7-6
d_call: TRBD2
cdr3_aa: CASSIGTSGPYNEQFF
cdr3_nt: TGTGCCAGCAGCATCGGGACTAGCGGACCCTACAATGAGCAGTTCTTC

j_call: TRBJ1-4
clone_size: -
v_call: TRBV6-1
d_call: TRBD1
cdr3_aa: CASSPGQGGNEKLFF
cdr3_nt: TGTGCCAGCAGTCCGGGACAGGGAGGGAACGAAAAACTGTTTTTT

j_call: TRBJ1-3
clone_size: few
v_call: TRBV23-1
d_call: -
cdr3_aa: CASSPPRGSGNTIYF
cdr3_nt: TGCGCCAGCAGTCCACCTCGAGGCTCTGGAAACACCATATATTTT

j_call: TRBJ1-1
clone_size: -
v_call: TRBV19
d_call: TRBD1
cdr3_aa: CASSTRQGLNTEAFF
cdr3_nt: TGTGCCAGTAGTACCCGACAGGGACTGAACACTGAAGCTTTCTTT

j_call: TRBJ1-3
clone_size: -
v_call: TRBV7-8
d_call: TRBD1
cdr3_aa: CASSLDQGALGNTIYF
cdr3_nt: TGTGCCAGCAGCTTAGACCAGGGGGCTCTTGGAAACACCATATATTTT

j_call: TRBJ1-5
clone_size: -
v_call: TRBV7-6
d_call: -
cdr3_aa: CASSIQRDRPQHF
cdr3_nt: TGTGCCAGCAGCATACAACGGGATCGGCCCCAGCATTTT

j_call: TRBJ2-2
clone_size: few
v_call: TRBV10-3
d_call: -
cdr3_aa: CAISESGQSRAGELFF
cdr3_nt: TGTGCCATCAGTGAGTCTGGCCAATCGAGGGCCGGGGAGCTGTTTTTT

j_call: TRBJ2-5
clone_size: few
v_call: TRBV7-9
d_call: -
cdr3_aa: CASSSAGLEGETQYF
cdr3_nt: TGTGCCAGCAGCTCCGCGGGGCTGGAAGGGGAGACCCAGTACTTC

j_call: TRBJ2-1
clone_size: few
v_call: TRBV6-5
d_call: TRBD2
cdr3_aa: CASSYRRGGQDEQFF
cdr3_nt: TGTGCCAGCAGTTACCGGCGGGGGGGCCAGGATGAGCAGTTCTTC

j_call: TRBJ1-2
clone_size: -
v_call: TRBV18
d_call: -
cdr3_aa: CASSRETGYGYTF
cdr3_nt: TGTGCCAGCTCACGGGAGACAGGCTATGGCTACACCTTC

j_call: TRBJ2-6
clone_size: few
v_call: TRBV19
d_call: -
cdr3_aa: CASWRGGGGSGANVLTF
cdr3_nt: TGTGCCAGCTGGAGGGGAGGGGGTGGCTCTGGGGCCAACGTCCTGACTTTC

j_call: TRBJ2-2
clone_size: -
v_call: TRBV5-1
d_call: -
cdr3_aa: CASSPDPSGDTGELFF
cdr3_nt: TGCGCCAGCAGCCCGGACCCATCAGGGGACACCGGGGAGCTGTTTTTT

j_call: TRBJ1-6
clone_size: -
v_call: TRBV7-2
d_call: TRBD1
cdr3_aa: CASSSAGTGHSPLHF
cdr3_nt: TGTGCCAGCAGCTCGGCCGGGACAGGTCATTCACCCCTCCACTTT

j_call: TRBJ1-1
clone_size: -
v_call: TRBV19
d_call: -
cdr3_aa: CASSIPGLMNTEAFF
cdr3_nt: TGTGCCAGTAGTATTCCAGGGTTGATGAACACTGAAGCTTTCTTT

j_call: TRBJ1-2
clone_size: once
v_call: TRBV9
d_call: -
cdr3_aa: CASSVGGTRPNYGYTF
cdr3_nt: TGTGCCAGCAGCGTAGGGGGGACACGACCTAACTATGGCTACACCTTC

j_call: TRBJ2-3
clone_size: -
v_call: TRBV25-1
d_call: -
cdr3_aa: CASRSTGHSGTDTQYF
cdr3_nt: TGTGCCAGCAGGTCTACGGGACACAGTGGCACAGATACGCAGTATTTT

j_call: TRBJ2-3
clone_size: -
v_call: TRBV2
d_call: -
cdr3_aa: CASIGRGVIFGTDTQYF
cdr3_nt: TGTGCCAGCATTGGGAGAGGAGTGATCTTCGGCACAGATACGCAGTATTTT

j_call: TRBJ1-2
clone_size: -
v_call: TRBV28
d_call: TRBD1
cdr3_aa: CASSSEDRGLRTF
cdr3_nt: TGTGCCAGCAGTTCCGAGGACAGGGGGCTCCGTACCTTC

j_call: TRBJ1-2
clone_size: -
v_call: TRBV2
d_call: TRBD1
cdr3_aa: CASSSKTGGYGYTF
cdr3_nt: TGTGCCAGCAGTTCGAAGACAGGGGGCTATGGCTACACCTTC

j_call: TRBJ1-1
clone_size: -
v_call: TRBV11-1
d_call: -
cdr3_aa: CASSGSRGIEAFF
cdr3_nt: TGTGCCAGCAGCGGATCACGGGGGATTGAAGCTTTCTTT

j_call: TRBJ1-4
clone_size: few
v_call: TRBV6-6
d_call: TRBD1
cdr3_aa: CASSRGQGGEKLFF
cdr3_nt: TGTGCCAGCAGTCGAGGACAGGGCGGAGAAAAACTGTTTTTT

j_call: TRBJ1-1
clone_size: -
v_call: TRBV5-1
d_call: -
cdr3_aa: CASSLDTPRNTEAFF
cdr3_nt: TGCGCCAGCAGCTTGGATACACCCCGGAACACTGAAGCTTTCTTT

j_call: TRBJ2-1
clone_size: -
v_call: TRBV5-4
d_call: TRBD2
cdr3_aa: CASSAGLAGVLGEQFF
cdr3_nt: TGTGCCAGCAGCGCGGGACTAGCGGGGGTGTTGGGTGAGCAGTTCTTC

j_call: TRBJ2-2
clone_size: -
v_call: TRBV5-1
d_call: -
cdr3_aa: CASSLGGQNTGELFF
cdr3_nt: TGCGCCAGCAGCTTAGGGGGACAGAACACCGGGGAGCTGTTTTTT

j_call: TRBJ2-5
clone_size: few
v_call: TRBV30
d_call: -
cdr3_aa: CAWSDDLPLRTQYF
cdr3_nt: TGTGCCTGGAGTGATGACTTGCCCTTAAGGACCCAGTACTTC

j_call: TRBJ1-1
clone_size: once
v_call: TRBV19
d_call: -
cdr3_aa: CASRAQGMNTEAFF
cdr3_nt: TGTGCCAGTAGAGCACAGGGCATGAACACTGAAGCTTTCTTT

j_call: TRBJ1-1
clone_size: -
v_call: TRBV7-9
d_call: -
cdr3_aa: CASSITEVEAFF
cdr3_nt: TGTGCCAGCAGCATAACTGAAGTTGAAGCTTTCTTT

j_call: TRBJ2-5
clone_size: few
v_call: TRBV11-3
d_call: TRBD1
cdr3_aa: CASSSLRQGPGETQYF
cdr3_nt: TGTGCCAGCAGCTCGCTCCGACAGGGTCCCGGGGAGACCCAGTACTTC